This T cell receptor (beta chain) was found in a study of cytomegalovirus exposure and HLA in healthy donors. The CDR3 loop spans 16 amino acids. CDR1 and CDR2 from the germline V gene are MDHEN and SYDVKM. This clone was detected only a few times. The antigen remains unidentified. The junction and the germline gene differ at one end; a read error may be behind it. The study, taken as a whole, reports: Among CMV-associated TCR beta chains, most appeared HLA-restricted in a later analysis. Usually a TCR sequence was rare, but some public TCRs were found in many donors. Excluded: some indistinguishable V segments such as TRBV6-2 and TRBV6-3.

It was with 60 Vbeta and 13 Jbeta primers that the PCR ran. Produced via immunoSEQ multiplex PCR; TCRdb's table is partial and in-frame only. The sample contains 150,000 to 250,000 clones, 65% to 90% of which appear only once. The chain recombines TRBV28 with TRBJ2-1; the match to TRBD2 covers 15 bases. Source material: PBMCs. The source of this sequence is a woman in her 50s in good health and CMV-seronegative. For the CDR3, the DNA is TGTGCCAGCAGTTTAGCGGGGACTAGCGGGAGGCCTCGCGGGGTCTTC. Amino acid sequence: CASSLAGTSGRPRGVF.